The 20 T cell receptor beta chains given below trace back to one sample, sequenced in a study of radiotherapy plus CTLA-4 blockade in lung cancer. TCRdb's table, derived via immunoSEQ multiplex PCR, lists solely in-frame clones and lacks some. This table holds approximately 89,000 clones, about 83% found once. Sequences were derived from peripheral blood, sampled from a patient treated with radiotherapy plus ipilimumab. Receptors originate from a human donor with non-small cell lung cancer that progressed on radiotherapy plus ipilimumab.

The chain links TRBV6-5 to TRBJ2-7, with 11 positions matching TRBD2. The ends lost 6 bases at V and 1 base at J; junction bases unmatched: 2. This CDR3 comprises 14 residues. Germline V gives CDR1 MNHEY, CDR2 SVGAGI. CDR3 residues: CASSGLAGSYEQYF. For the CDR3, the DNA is TGTGCCAGCAGCGGACTAGCGGGTTCCTACGAGCAGTACTTC.

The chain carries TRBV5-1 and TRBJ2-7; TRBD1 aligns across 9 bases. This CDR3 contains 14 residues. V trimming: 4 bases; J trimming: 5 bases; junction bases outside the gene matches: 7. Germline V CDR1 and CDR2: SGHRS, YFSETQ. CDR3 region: CASSPGQGRDEQYF. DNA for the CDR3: TGCGCCAGCAGCCCCGGACAGGGGAGGGACGAGCAGTACTTC.

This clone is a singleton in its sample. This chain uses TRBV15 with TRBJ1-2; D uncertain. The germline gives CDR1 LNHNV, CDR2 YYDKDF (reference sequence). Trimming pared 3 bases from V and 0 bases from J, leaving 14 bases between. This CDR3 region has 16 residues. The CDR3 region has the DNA TGTGCCACCAGCAGTGTCCGGCAGGAAGCTAACTATGGCTACACCTTC. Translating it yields CATSSVRQEANYGYTF.

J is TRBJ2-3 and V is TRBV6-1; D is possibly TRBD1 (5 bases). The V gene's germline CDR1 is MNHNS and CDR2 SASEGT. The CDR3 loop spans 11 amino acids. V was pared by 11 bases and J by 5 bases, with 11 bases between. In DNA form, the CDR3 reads TGTGCCGGCTCCAGGGAAGATACGCAGTATTTT. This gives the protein CAGSREDTQYF.

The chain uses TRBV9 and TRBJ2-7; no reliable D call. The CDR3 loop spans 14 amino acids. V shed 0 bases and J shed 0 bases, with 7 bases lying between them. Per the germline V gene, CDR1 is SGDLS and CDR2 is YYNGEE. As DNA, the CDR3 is TGTGCCAGCAGCGTAGTTGTATCCTCCTACGAGCAGTACTTC. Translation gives CASSVVVSSYEQYF. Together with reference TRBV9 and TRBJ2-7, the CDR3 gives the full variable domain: DSGVTQTPKHLITATGQRVTLRCSPRSGDLSVYWYQQSLDQGLQFLIQYYNGEERAKGNILERFSAQQFPDLHSELNLSSLELGDSALYFCASSVVVSSYEQYFGPGTRLTVT.

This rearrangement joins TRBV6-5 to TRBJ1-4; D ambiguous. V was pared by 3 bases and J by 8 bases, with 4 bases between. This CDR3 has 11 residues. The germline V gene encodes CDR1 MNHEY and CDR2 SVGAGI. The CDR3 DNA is TGTGCCAGCAGTTATGGGGAAAAACTGTTTTTT. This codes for CASSYGEKLFF.

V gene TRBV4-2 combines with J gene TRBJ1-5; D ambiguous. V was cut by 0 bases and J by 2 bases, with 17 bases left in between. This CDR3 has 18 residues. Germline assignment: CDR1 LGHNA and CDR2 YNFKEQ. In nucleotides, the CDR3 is TGTGCCAGCAGCCAAGACGTATCGGGCCCCGGGGGCAATCAGCCCCAGCATTTT. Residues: CASSQDVSGPGGNQPQHF.

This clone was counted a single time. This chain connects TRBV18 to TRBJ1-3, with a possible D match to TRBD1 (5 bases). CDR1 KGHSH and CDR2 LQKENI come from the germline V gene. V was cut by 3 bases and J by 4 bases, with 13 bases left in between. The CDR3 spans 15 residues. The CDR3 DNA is TGTGCCAGCTCACCCCCCGGGGCAGTCGGAAACACCATATATTTT. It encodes CASSPPGAVGNTIYF.

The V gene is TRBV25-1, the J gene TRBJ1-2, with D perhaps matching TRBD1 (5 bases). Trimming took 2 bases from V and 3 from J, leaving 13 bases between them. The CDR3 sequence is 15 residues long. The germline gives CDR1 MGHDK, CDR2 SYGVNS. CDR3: CASSEGGALHYGYTF. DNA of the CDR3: TGTGCCAGCAGTGAAGGAGGGGCGCTCCACTATGGCTACACCTTC.

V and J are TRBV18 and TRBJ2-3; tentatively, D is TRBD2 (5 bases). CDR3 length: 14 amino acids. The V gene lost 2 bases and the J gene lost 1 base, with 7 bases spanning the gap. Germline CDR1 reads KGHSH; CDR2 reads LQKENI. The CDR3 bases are TGTGCCAGCTCACCAGCGCGGGGCACAGATACGCAGTATTTT. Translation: CASSPARGTDTQYF. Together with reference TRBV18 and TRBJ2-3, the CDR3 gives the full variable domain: NAGVMQNPRHLVRRRGQEARLRCSPMKGHSHVYWYRQLPEEGLKFMVYLQKENIIDESGMPKERFSAEFPKEGPSILRIQQVVRGDSAAYFCASSPARGTDTQYFGPGTRLTVL.

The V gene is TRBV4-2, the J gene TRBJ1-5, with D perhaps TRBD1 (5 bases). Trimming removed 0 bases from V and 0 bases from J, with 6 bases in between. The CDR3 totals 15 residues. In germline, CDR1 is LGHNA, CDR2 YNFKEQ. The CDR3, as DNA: TGTGCCAGCAGCCAAGAAGACAGTAGCAATCAGCCCCAGCATTTT. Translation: CASSQEDSSNQPQHF.

The CDR3 loop is CASSMGASGGPLYEQYF. In nucleotides, the CDR3 is TGCGCCAGCAGTATGGGAGCTAGCGGGGGCCCCCTCTACGAGCAGTACTTC. The rearrangement joins TRBV5-1 to TRBJ2-7, with TRBD2 matching over 10 bases. Germline V lookup: CDR1 SGHRS, CDR2 YFSETQ. The ends lost 5 bases at V and 3 bases at J; junction bases unmatched: 14. There are 17 residues in the CDR3.

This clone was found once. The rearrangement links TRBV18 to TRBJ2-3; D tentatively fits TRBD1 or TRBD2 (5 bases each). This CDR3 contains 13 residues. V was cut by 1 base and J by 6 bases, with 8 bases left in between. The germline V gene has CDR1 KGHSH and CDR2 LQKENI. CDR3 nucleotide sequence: TGTGCCAGCTCACCACAGGGACCCGATACGCAGTATTTT. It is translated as CASSPQGPDTQYF.

This chain's CDR3 is CASIASSGLGTGELFF. In nucleotides, the CDR3 is TGTGCCAGTATTGCCTCTAGCGGGTTGGGGACCGGGGAGCTGTTTTTT. This rearrangement joins TRBV19 to TRBJ2-2; TRBD2 matches 8 bases. The ends lost 7 bases at V and 5 bases at J; junction bases unmatched: 12. The CDR3 runs 16 residues. Germline-derived CDR1 and CDR2 are LNHDA and SQIVND (reference sequence).

Here the CDR3 reads CASSRQGGNTGELFF. The CDR3 DNA reads as TGTGCCAGTAGCCGACAGGGGGGAAACACCGGGGAGCTGTTTTTT. The chain employs TRBV19 and TRBJ2-2, with TRBD1 identical over 9 bases. The V gene end was trimmed by 6 bases and the J gene end by 2 bases; junction bases not matched to a gene: 4. From germline, CDR1 is LNHDA and CDR2 SQIVND (reference sequence). The CDR3 is 15 residues long.

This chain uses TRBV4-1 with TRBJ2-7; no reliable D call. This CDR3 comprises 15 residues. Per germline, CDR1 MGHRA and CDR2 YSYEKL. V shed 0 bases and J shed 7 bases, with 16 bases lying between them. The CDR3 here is CASSQDVIVVREQYF. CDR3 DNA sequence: TGCGCCAGCAGCCAAGATGTAATAGTGGTCCGGGAGCAGTACTTC.

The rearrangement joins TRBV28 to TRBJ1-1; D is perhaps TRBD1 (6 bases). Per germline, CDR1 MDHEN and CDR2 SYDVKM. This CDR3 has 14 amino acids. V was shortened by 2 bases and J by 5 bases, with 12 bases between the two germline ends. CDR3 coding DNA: TGTGCCAGCAGTTTACCAGGGGTTAGGACTGAAGCTTTCTTT. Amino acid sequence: CASSLPGVRTEAFF.

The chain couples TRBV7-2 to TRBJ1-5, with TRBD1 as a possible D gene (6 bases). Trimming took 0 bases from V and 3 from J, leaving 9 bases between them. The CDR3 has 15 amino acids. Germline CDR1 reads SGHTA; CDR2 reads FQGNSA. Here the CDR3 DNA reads TGTGCCAGCAGCTTAGCAACAGGGCTCAATCAGCCCCAGCATTTT. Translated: CASSLATGLNQPQHF. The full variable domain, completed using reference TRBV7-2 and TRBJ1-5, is GAGVSQSPSNKVTEKGKDVELRCDPISGHTALYWYRQSLGQGLEFLIYFQGNSAPDKSGLPSDRFSAERTGGSVSTLTIQRTQQEDSAVYLCASSLATGLNQPQHFGDGTRLSIL.

CDR3 amino acids: CASSLQGKVNSPLHF. The CDR3 nucleotides read TGTGCCAGCAGCTTACAGGGGAAAGTCAATTCACCCCTCCACTTT. The gene calls are TRBV7-2 and TRBJ1-6; perhaps TRBD1 as D (6 bases). The germline V gene has CDR1 SGHTA and CDR2 FQGNSA. The CDR3 has 15 residues. Trimming removed 2 bases at V and 7 bases at J, with 12 bases between.

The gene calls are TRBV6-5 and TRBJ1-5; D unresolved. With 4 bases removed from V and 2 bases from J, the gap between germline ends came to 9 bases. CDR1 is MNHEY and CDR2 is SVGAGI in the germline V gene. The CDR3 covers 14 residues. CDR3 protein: CASSSDYGNQPQHF. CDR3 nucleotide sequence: TGTGCCAGCAGTTCCGACTATGGCAATCAGCCCCAGCATTTT.